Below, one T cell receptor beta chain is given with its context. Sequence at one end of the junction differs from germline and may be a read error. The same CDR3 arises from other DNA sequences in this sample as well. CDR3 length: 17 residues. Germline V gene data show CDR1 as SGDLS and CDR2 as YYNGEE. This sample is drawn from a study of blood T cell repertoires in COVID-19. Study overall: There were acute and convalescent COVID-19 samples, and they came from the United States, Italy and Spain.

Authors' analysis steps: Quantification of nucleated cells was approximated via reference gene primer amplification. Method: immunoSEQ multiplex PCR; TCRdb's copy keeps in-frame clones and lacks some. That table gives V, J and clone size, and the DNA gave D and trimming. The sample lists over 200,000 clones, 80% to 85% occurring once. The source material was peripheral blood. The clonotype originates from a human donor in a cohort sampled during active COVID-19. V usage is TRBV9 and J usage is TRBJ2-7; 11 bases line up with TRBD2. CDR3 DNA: TGCGCCACCAGCGTAGCGGGGGGGCTAGCGGGGTTCTACGAGCAGTACTTC. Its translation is CATSVAGGLAGFYEQYF.